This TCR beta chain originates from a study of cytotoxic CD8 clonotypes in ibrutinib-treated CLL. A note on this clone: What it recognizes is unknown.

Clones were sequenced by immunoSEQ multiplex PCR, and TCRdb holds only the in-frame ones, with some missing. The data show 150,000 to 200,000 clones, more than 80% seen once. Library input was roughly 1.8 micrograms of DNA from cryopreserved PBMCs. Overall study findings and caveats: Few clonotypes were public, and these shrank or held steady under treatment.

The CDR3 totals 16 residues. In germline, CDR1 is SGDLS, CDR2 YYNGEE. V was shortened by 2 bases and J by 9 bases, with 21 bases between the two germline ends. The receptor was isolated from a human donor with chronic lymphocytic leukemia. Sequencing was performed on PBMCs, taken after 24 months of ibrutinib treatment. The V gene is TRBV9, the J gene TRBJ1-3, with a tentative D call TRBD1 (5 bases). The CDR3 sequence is CASSVSSGPPLGTIYF. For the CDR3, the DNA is TGTGCCAGCAGCGTTTCTTCGGGGCCGCCGTTGGGCACCATATATTTT.